Shown below are 25 T cell receptor beta chains from a single sample sequenced in a study of T cells after yellow fever vaccination. MiXCR was run by TCRdb on the 5' RACE reads, yielding one entry per CDR3 protein. The sample has some 600,000 distinct CDR3 sequences, about 15% seen once. Source: PBMCs, taken roughly 5 days after the first yellow fever vaccination. The receptors come from a man aged 18 to 30 who received the YFV17D yellow fever vaccine.

This clonotype was picked up a small number of times. This rearrangement joins TRBV19 to TRBJ1-2; D gene uncertain. CDR3 length: 14 residues. CDR1 and CDR2 from the germline V gene are LNHDA and SQIVND (reference sequence). The V end was cut by 3 bases, the J end by 4 bases, with 12 bases between. In nucleotides, the CDR3 is TGTGCCAGTAGTATGGCGCCTCGGGGCTATGGCTACACCTTC. This encodes CASSMAPRGYGYTF.

The table lists this clonotype with a few counts. The chain recombines TRBV10-3 with TRBJ2-3; a weak D match, TRBD2 (7 bases). CDR1 is ENHRY, CDR2 SYGVKD, per germline. Trimming shortened V by 4 bases and J by 1 base, and 18 bases separated the two germline ends. The CDR3 has 17 amino acids. This CDR3 reads CAISVGGAVIGTDTQYF. The DNA for the CDR3 is TGTGCCATCAGTGTAGGGGGGGCCGTTATCGGCACAGATACGCAGTATTTT.

This clonotype came up a few times. The rearrangement links TRBV20-1 to TRBJ1-5, with unresolved D. Germline V CDR1 and CDR2: DFQATT, SNEGSKA (reference sequence). CDR3 length: 13 amino acids. Trimming removed 2 bases at V and 6 bases at J, with 11 bases between. The chain's CDR3 is CSARQVSSQPQHF. As DNA, the CDR3 is TGCAGTGCTAGACAGGTTTCAAGTCAGCCCCAGCATTTT.

This clonotype has more than one count but fewer than ten. J is TRBJ2-2 and V is TRBV6-5, with D perhaps matching TRBD2 (7 bases). Germline V gene lookup returns CDR1 MNHEY and CDR2 SVGAGI. The CDR3 loop spans 16 amino acids. Trimming pared 0 bases from V and 5 bases from J, leaving 13 bases between. CDR3 sequence (DNA): TGTGCCAGCAGTTACTCCGGGGGGCGCACGACCGGGGAGCTGTTTTTT. Translating gives CASSYSGGRTTGELFF.

This clonotype was seen only a few times. V gene TRBV6-2 or TRBV6-3 combines with J gene TRBJ2-7; D not resolved. Germline V gives CDR1 MNHEY, CDR2 SVGEGT. The CDR3 is 13 residues long. V was trimmed by 0 bases and J by 5 bases, leaving 8 bases between them. CDR3 amino acids: CASSYSISHEQYV. The CDR3 DNA follows: TGTGCCAGCAGTTACTCGATTTCACACGAGCAGTACGTC.

The gene calls are TRBV20-1 and TRBJ2-2; 11 bases are a match to TRBD1. Germline CDR1 and CDR2: DFQATT and SNEGSKA (reference sequence). The ends lost 6 bases at V and 4 bases at J; junction bases unmatched: 10. The CDR3 length is 16 residues. The CDR3 protein is CSATNPGQGGTGELFF. The CDR3, as DNA: TGCAGTGCCACAAACCCGGGACAGGGGGGCACCGGGGAGCTGTTTTTT.

This clonotype was seen a single time. The chain combines TRBV19 with TRBJ2-1, with TRBD2 identical over 8 bases. Trimming cost V 5 bases and J 6 bases; bases outside gene matches: 12. The CDR3 runs to 16 residues. Germline V gene lookup returns CDR1 LNHDA and CDR2 SQIVND (reference sequence). For the CDR3, the DNA is TGTGCCAGTAGTCCCCGGGGTAGCGGGGTTCTCAATGAGCAGTTCTTC. Amino acids: CASSPRGSGVLNEQFF.

The chain joins TRBV4-1 to TRBJ1-5; no firm D call. This CDR3 region has 16 residues. Germline V gene data show CDR1 as MGHRA and CDR2 as YSYEKL. The V end was cut by 0 bases, the J end by 0 bases, with 9 bases between. The CDR3 protein is CASSQERGYSNQPQHF. The CDR3 DNA is TGCGCCAGCAGCCAAGAACGGGGTTATAGCAATCAGCCCCAGCATTTT.

The CDR3: CASSLKRWGSNSPLHF. The CDR3 DNA sequence: TGTGCCAGCAGCTTGAAAAGATGGGGATCCAATTCACCCCTCCACTTT. The chain uses TRBV7-6 and TRBJ1-6; D gene ambiguous. The CDR3 covers 16 residues. The germline gives CDR1 SGHVS, CDR2 FNYEAQ. V dropped 3 bases and J dropped 7 bases, with 16 bases sitting between them.

The chain has TRBV5-1 and TRBJ1-5, with D uncertain. Trimming took off 9 bases at V and 1 base at J, with 14 bases between the two ends. The V gene's germline CDR1 is SGHRS and CDR2 YFSETQ. The CDR3 spans 14 residues. DNA for the CDR3: TGCGCCAACGGACCCTTATTAAGCAATCAGCCCCAGCATTTT. Protein sequence: CANGPLLSNQPQHF.

J is TRBJ1-5 and V is TRBV6-1; D is unclear. This CDR3 has 15 residues. Trimming removed 5 bases at V and 2 bases at J, with 13 bases between. Looked up from germline, CDR1 is MNHNS and CDR2 is SASEGT. DNA of the CDR3: TGTGCCAGCAGTAAAGGCTCGTGGGGCAATCAGCCCCAGCATTTT. It yields the protein CASSKGSWGNQPQHF.

This rearrangement joins TRBV6-5 to TRBJ2-7; D is undetermined. The CDR3 sequence is 15 residues long. The V end lost 0 bases, the J end lost 0 bases, and 9 bases lay between the germline ends. Germline V gene sequence: CDR1 MNHEY, CDR2 SVGAGI. The CDR3 nucleotides are TGTGCCAGCAGTTACTCAGGAACCAGCTCCTACGAGCAGTACTTC. Translated, it gives CASSYSGTSSYEQYF.

This chain joins TRBV11-2 and TRBJ2-5; D unresolved. The CDR3 runs 13 residues. Germline V gene sequence: CDR1 SGHAT, CDR2 FQNNGV. V was shortened by 5 bases and J by 5 bases, with 12 bases between the two germline ends. The CDR3 nucleotides are TGTGCCAGCAGCCCGGCGACTGGTGAGACCCAGTACTTC. This gives the protein CASSPATGETQYF.

A note on this clonotype: This may be a read error: a much more frequent sequence differs by one nucleotide. This chain joins TRBV28 and TRBJ1-2; D is uncertain. Germline CDR1 reads MDHEN; CDR2 reads SYDVKM. CDR3 length: 14 amino acids. The V end was cut by 4 bases, the J end by 0 bases, with 9 bases between. The CDR3 nucleotides are TGTGCCAGCAGTTCCCATGGGGCTAACTATGGCTACACCTTC. Residues: CASSSHGANYGYTF.

This clonotype came up many times. The rearrangement joins TRBV4-2 to TRBJ2-1, with D perhaps TRBD2 (5 bases). This CDR3 comprises 15 residues. Between the trimmed V and J ends, which lost 0 bases and 7 bases, there was a span of 13 bases. Germline CDR1 LGHNA, CDR2 YNFKEQ. CDR3 nucleotide sequence: TGTGCCAGCAGCCAAGAAGGGCTAGCCTCGAATGAGCAGTTCTTC. Translated, it gives CASSQEGLASNEQFF.

The V call is TRBV7-9, the J call TRBJ2-7; TRBD1 matches 8 bases. The V gene's germline CDR1 is SEHNR and CDR2 FQNEAQ (reference sequence). The CDR3 loop spans 14 amino acids. The V and J ends lost 5 bases and 2 bases, in that order; junction bases with no gene match: 5. CDR3 in amino acids: CASSRQGNPYEQYF. CDR3 in DNA: TGTGCCAGCAGCCGACAGGGGAATCCCTACGAGCAGTACTTC. Drawing the rest from reference TRBV7-9 and TRBJ2-7, the complete variable domain is DTGVSQNPRHKITKRGQNVTFRCDPISEHNRLYWYRQTLGQGPEFLTYFQNEAQLEKSRLLSDRFSAERPKGSFSTLEIQRTEQGDSAMYLCASSRQGNPYEQYFGPGTRLTVT.

The V gene is TRBV20-1, the J gene TRBJ2-1; unclear D gene. This CDR3 has 14 residues. The germline V gene encodes CDR1 DFQATT and CDR2 SNEGSKA (reference sequence). CDR3 protein: CSLRKGPSYNEQFF. CDR3 nucleotide sequence: TGCAGCCTAAGAAAAGGGCCCTCCTACAATGAGCAGTTCTTC.

In this sample, this clonotype turned up a few times. The rearrangement links TRBV9 to TRBJ2-7; TRBD2 matches 7 bases. The CDR3 extends over 15 amino acids. Trimming removed 4 bases from V and 2 bases from J; junction bases left unmatched: 9. Germline V gene data show CDR1 as SGDLS and CDR2 as YYNGEE. This chain's CDR3 is CASSRGGGGAYEQYF. CDR3 DNA: TGTGCCAGCAGCAGGGGTGGGGGGGGAGCCTACGAGCAGTACTTC.

The gene calls are TRBV20-1 and TRBJ2-3, with 13 bases lining up with TRBD2. Germline V gives CDR1 DFQATT, CDR2 SNEGSKA (reference sequence). The CDR3 contains 16 residues. V gave up 1 base and J gave up 7 bases; unmatched junction bases: 8. This CDR3 is CSARALTSGGANTQYF. The CDR3 DNA reads TGCAGTGCTAGAGCCCTCACTAGCGGGGGGGCAAATACGCAGTATTTT.

The genes are TRBV25-1 and TRBJ2-3, with 9 bases that match TRBD2. Losses at the gene ends were 3 bases for V and 5 bases for J; bases not matched to a gene: 6. Germline V gene lookup returns CDR1 MGHDK and CDR2 SYGVNS. The CDR3 is 15 amino acids. The CDR3, as DNA: TGTGCCAGCAGTGACAGTCTAGCGGGGAAAGATACGCAGTATTTT. As protein: CASSDSLAGKDTQYF.

In its sample, this clonotype was seen a few times. The J gene is TRBJ1-1, the V gene TRBV6-1; D is perhaps TRBD1 (5 bases). CDR1 is MNHNS, CDR2 SASEGT, per germline. The V and J ends lost 5 bases and 8 bases respectively, with 15 bases between them. The length of the CDR3 is 13 residues. In DNA, the CDR3 is TGTGCCAGCAGTAAATTTGGGACCGGAGAAGCTTTCTTT. This translates into CASSKFGTGEAFF.

This clonotype was seen only once. The rearrangement joins TRBV4-3 to TRBJ2-4, with TRBD2 as a possible D gene (6 bases). The germline V gene has CDR1 LGHNA and CDR2 YSLEER. The CDR3 runs 14 residues. The V end lost 4 bases, the J end lost 8 bases, and 15 bases lay between the germline ends. The CDR3 coding sequence is TGCGCCAGCAGCCCGGCGGGCAGGGAGGACATTCAGTACTTC. It is translated as CASSPAGREDIQYF.

This clonotype occurred a few times. The V and J genes are TRBV12-3 or TRBV12-4 and TRBJ1-1; a weak D match, TRBD1 (5 bases). The CDR3 sequence is 13 residues long. V dropped 7 bases and J dropped 0 bases, with 9 bases sitting between them. CDR3: CASKMTVNTEAFF. The CDR3 coding sequence is TGTGCCAGCAAGATGACAGTGAACACTGAAGCTTTCTTT.

In this sample, this clonotype turned up a few times. For the CDR3, the DNA is TGCGCCAGCAGCCAAGAACCAGGGGCGGTAGGAGAGACCCAGTACTTC. It yields the protein CASSQEPGAVGETQYF. V is TRBV4-1 and J is TRBJ2-5, with D perhaps TRBD1 (6 bases). Per the germline V gene, CDR1 is MGHRA and CDR2 is YSYEKL. Trimming shortened V by 0 bases and J by 4 bases, and 15 bases separated the two germline ends. This CDR3 has 16 residues.

This clonotype was recorded a few times. This chain uses TRBV15 with TRBJ1-1; possible D gene TRBD1, 6 bases. Germline V gene sequence: CDR1 LNHNV, CDR2 YYDKDF (reference sequence). The V and J ends lost 5 bases and 5 bases respectively, with 18 bases between them. The CDR3 runs 15 residues. In DNA, the CDR3 is TGTGCCACCAGCCCCCGATGGGCAGGGGTTACTGAAGCTTTCTTT. Translating it yields CATSPRWAGVTEAFF.